This T cell receptor (beta chain) is from a study of shared clonotypes between healthy human individuals. Study overall: Each donor's CD4 naive and CD4 memory cells filled three plates apiece, CD8 naive two, and CD8 memory one.

The trim removed 5 bases at V and 0 bases at J, leaving 5 bases unmatched. The germline V gene encodes CDR1 SEHNR and CDR2 FQNEAQ (reference sequence). The CDR3 runs to 15 residues. Generated by immunoSEQ multiplex PCR, the TCRdb table keeps only in-frame clones and is missing some. The sample has hundreds of thousands of clones, about nine tenths seen once. The origin of this receptor is a man aged 18 to 35 in good health. V and J are TRBV7-9 and TRBJ2-5, with TRBD2 matching 8 bases. Sequencing was carried out using memory CD8+ T cells sorted from blood. Subset: CD45RO+ cells pooled with CCR7-negative TemRA cells. In DNA, the CDR3 is TGTGCCAGCAGCCGTAGCGGGGTGTACCAAGAGACCCAGTACTTC. This encodes CASSRSGVYQETQYF.